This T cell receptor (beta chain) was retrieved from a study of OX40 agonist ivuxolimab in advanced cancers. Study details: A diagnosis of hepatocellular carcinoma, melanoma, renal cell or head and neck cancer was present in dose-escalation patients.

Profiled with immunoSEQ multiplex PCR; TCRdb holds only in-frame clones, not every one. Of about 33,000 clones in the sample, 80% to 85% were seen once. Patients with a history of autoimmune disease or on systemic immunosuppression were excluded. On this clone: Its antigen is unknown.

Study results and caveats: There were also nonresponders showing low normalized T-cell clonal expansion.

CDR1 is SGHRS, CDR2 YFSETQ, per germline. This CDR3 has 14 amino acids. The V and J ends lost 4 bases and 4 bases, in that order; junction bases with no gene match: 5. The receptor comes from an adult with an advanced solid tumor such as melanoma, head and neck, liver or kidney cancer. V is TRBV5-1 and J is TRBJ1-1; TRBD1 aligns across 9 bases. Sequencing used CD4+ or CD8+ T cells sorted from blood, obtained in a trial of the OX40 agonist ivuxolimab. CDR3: CASSDGQGSTEAFF. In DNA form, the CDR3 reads TGCGCCAGCAGCGACGGACAGGGGTCCACTGAAGCTTTCTTT. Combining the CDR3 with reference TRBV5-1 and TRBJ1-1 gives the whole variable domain KAGVTQTPRYLIKTRGQQVTLSCSPISGHRSVSWYQQTPGQGLQFLFEYFSETQRNKGNFPGRFSGRQFSNSRSEMNVSTLELGDSALYLCASSDGQGSTEAFFGQGTRLTVV.